This paragraph reports one T cell receptor (beta chain). Its antigen is currently unknown. This sample was taken from a study of OX40 agonist ivuxolimab in advanced cancers. About the research overall: Treatment of patients was with ivuxolimab, an agonistic anti-OX40 (CD134) antibody.

Study observations and caveats: CD4+ and CD8+ blood T cells expanded clonally by week 6 at 0.1 to 3.0 mg/kg.

Trimming removed 1 base from V and 5 bases from J; junction bases left unmatched: 7. Germline V CDR1 and CDR2: SGHRS, YFSETQ. The CDR3 consists of 15 residues. Clones were read by immunoSEQ multiplex PCR, and TCRdb kept only the in-frame ones, dropping some. Of tens of thousands of clones in the sample, approximately 91% are singletons; the top ten hold about 1.8%. The chain is built from TRBV5-1 and TRBJ2-5; the match to TRBD2 covers 8 bases. This sequence originates from an adult with an advanced solid tumor such as melanoma, head and neck, liver or kidney cancer. This specimen consisted of CD4+ or CD8+ T cells sorted from blood, obtained in a trial of the OX40 agonist ivuxolimab. In nucleotides, the CDR3 is TGCGCCAGCAGCTTGCCTGAAGCGGGAGTTGAGACCCAGTACTTC. It specifies CASSLPEAGVETQYF.